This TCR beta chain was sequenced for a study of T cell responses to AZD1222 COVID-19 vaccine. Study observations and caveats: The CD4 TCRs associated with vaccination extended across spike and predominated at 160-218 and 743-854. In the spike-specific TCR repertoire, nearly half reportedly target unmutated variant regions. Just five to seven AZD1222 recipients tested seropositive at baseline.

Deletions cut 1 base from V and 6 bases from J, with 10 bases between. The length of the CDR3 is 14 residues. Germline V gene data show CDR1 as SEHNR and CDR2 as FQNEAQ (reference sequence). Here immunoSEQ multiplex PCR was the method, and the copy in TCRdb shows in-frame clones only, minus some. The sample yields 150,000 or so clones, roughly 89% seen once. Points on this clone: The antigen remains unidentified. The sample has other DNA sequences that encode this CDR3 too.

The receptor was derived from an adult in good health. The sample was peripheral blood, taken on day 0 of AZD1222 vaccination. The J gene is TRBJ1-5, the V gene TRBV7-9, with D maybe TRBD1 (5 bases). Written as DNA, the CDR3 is TGTGCCAGCAGCTTAGGGCAGGGCGGTCAGCCCCAGCATTTT. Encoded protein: CASSLGQGGQPQHF.